This record concerns one T cell receptor (beta chain) sequence. Its antigen is unidentified. The record originates from a study of cytomegalovirus exposure and HLA in healthy donors. PCR primers comprised 60 Vbeta and 13 Jbeta primers. This table comes from immunoSEQ multiplex PCR, and its TCRdb copy is limited to in-frame clones, with some not included. The sample holds about 150,000 clones; roughly 78% are singletons and the top ten take approximately 4.2%. Study observations and caveats: Most TCR sequences were seen very rarely across donors, but some public TCRs occurred in many. Relative to the approximately 680-donor mean, N-insertions were reportedly fewer in an Asian-associated ancestry cluster in a later analysis.

This CDR3 is 15 amino acids long. V shed 3 bases and J shed 5 bases, with 16 bases lying between them. The germline CDR1 and CDR2 sequences are SNHLY and FYNNEI. The chain combines TRBV2 with TRBJ2-5; a possible D gene is TRBD2 (6 bases). What was sequenced was PBMCs. The sequence was collected from a man between 45 and 60 years old in good health and CMV-seropositive. The CDR3 region is CASSDPGVSGETQYF. The DNA of the CDR3 is TGTGCCAGCAGTGACCCGGGGGTATCCGGGGAGACCCAGTACTTC.